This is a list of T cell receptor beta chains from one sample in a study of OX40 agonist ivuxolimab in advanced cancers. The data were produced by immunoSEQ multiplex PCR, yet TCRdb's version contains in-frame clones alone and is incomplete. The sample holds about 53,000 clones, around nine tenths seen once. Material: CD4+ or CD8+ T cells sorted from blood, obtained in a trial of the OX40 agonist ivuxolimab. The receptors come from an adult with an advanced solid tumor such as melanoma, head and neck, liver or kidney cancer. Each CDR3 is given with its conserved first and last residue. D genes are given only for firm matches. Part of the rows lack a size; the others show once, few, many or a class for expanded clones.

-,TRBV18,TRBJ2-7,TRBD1,CASSLDRGNYEQYF,TGTGCCAGCTCACTGGACAGGGGAAACTACGAGCAGTACTTC
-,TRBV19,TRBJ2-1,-,CASSPSRNEQFF,TGTGCCAGTAGTCCCTCAAGGAATGAGCAGTTCTTC
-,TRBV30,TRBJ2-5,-,CAWSGAGGGGETQYF,TGTGCCTGGAGTGGGGCAGGGGGAGGGGGGGAGACCCAGTACTTC
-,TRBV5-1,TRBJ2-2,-,CASARLLAGPNTGELFF,TGCGCCAGCGCGAGGTTGTTGGCAGGGCCTAACACCGGGGAGCTGTTTTTT
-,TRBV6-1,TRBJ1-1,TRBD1,CASSGAGGRTEAFF,TGTGCCAGCAGTGGGGCAGGGGGCAGGACTGAAGCTTTCTTT
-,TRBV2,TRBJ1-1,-,CASSGLGVDTEAFF,TGTGCCAGCAGTGGGCTAGGGGTTGACACTGAAGCTTTCTTT
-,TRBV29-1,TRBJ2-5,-,CSVGDYQETQYF,TGCAGCGTTGGGGACTACCAAGAGACCCAGTACTTC
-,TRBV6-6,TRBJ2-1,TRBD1,CASSYVDRGRNEQFF,TGTGCCAGCAGTTACGTGGACAGGGGGCGGAATGAGCAGTTCTTC
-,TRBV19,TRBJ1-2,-,CASSIDEGKKGYTF,TGTGCCAGTAGTATAGATGAGGGGAAGAAGGGCTACACCTTC
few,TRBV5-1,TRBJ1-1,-,CASSVGTEAFF,TGCGCCAGCAGCGTGGGAACTGAAGCTTTCTTT
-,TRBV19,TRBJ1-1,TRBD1,CASSSQTGMATEAFF,TGTGCCAGTAGTTCCCAGACAGGGATGGCCACTGAAGCTTTCTTT